This is a list of T cell receptor beta chains from one sample in a study of technical replicates of blood from a handful of donors. Measured with immunoSEQ multiplex PCR; TCRdb has only the in-frame clones, and not every one. The sample records under 80,000 clones, about 91% being singletons. The sequencing sample was made of T cells isolated from PBMCs. The receptor set was obtained from a human donor in good health. Some clones in this sample may be carry-over from other donors' samples. CDR3s include the opening cysteine and the closing phenylalanine or tryptophan. A D gene is named only where the DNA matches it firmly. Some rows have no size entry. The others give once, few or many, or a class for an expanded clone.

clone size: NA
D gene: TRBD1
V gene: TRBV28
J gene: TRBJ2-1
CDR3 protein: CASSLQDRAYNEQFF
CDR3 DNA: TGTGCCAGCAGTTTACAGGACAGGGCCTACAATGAGCAGTTCTTC

clone size: NA
D gene: NA
V gene: TRBV7-3
J gene: TRBJ2-1
CDR3 protein: CASSLSPGFGSNEQFF
CDR3 DNA: TGTGCCAGCAGCTTATCGCCCGGATTCGGGTCCAATGAGCAGTTCTTC

clone size: NA
D gene: NA
V gene: TRBV7-3
J gene: TRBJ2-6
CDR3 protein: CASSWVGGSGANVLTF
CDR3 DNA: TGTGCCAGCAGCTGGGTCGGGGGCTCTGGGGCCAACGTCCTGACTTTC

clone size: once
D gene: TRBD2
V gene: TRBV19
J gene: TRBJ2-7
CDR3 protein: CASSILWTSGRAYEQYF
CDR3 DNA: TGTGCCAGTAGTATCCTTTGGACTAGCGGGAGGGCCTACGAGCAGTACTTC

clone size: NA
D gene: TRBD2
V gene: TRBV7-8
J gene: TRBJ2-1
CDR3 protein: CASLLGGSEGEQFF
CDR3 DNA: TGTGCCAGTTTACTAGGCGGGAGCGAGGGTGAGCAGTTCTTC

clone size: NA
D gene: NA
V gene: TRBV7-9
J gene: TRBJ2-7
CDR3 protein: CASSLGGLLSSYEQYF
CDR3 DNA: TGTGCCAGCAGCTTGGGGGGACTGCTAAGCTCCTACGAGCAGTACTTC

clone size: NA
D gene: TRBD1
V gene: TRBV25-1
J gene: TRBJ2-1
CDR3 protein: CASSESGGDRGRNNEQFF
CDR3 DNA: TGTGCCAGCAGTGAATCAGGAGGCGACAGGGGACGTAACAATGAGCAGTTCTTC

clone size: NA
D gene: NA
V gene: TRBV28
J gene: TRBJ1-5
CDR3 protein: CASSPRRGDQPQHF
CDR3 DNA: TGTGCCAGCAGTCCACGCAGGGGTGATCAGCCCCAGCATTTT

clone size: NA
D gene: NA
V gene: TRBV25-1
J gene: TRBJ2-5
CDR3 protein: CASSEAGTLETQYF
CDR3 DNA: TGTGCCAGCAGTGAAGCAGGGACACTCGAGACCCAGTACTTC

clone size: NA
D gene: TRBD1
V gene: TRBV5-6
J gene: TRBJ1-5
CDR3 protein: CASSWTTLGDRSSVRPQHF
CDR3 DNA: TGTGCCAGCAGCTGGACGACGCTGGGGGACAGGTCGTCTGTTCGGCCCCAGCATTTT

clone size: NA
D gene: NA
V gene: TRBV18
J gene: TRBJ2-5
CDR3 protein: CASSPKETQYF
CDR3 DNA: TGTGCCAGCTCGCCTAAAGAGACCCAGTACTTC

clone size: NA
D gene: TRBD2
V gene: TRBV7-9
J gene: TRBJ2-2
CDR3 protein: CASSTSSPTSGVNTGELFF
CDR3 DNA: TGTGCCAGCAGCACCAGTTCCCCGACTAGCGGGGTTAACACCGGGGAGCTGTTTTTT

clone size: NA
D gene: TRBD2
V gene: TRBV28
J gene: TRBJ2-3
CDR3 protein: CASSQGSWLAGVTDTQYF
CDR3 DNA: TGTGCCAGCAGCCAAGGATCCTGGCTAGCGGGGGTCACAGATACGCAGTATTTT

clone size: NA
D gene: TRBD2
V gene: TRBV7-3
J gene: TRBJ2-2
CDR3 protein: CASSLGLWDSGELFF
CDR3 DNA: TGTGCCAGCAGCTTGGGACTATGGGATAGCGGGGAGCTGTTTTTT

clone size: NA
D gene: NA
V gene: TRBV19
J gene: TRBJ2-1
CDR3 protein: CASSWTFSYNEQFF
CDR3 DNA: TGTGCCAGTAGTTGGACTTTTTCCTACAATGAGCAGTTCTTC

clone size: NA
D gene: NA
V gene: TRBV5-1
J gene: TRBJ2-2
CDR3 protein: CASSLDRSTGELFF
CDR3 DNA: TGCGCCAGCAGCTTGGATAGAAGCACCGGGGAGCTGTTTTTT

clone size: NA
D gene: TRBD1
V gene: TRBV27
J gene: TRBJ2-2
CDR3 protein: CASSYTGVTGELFF
CDR3 DNA: TGTGCCAGCAGTTACACAGGGGTCACCGGGGAGCTGTTTTTT

clone size: NA
D gene: NA
V gene: TRBV6-5
J gene: TRBJ1-2
CDR3 protein: CASRKAYGYTF
CDR3 DNA: TGTGCCAGCAGGAAAGCTTATGGCTACACCTTC

clone size: NA
D gene: NA
V gene: TRBV4-2
J gene: TRBJ2-3
CDR3 protein: CASSQFLVRERSVGTDTQYF
CDR3 DNA: TGTGCCAGCAGCCAATTTCTGGTCCGGGAGCGGTCTGTCGGAACAGATACGCAGTATTTT

clone size: NA
D gene: NA
V gene: TRBV25-1
J gene: TRBJ1-2
CDR3 protein: CASSDLVTGDYGYTF
CDR3 DNA: TGTGCCAGCAGTGATCTAGTGACGGGAGACTATGGCTACACCTTC

clone size: NA
D gene: NA
V gene: TRBV19
J gene: TRBJ2-1
CDR3 protein: CASSIDRGSSYNEQFF
CDR3 DNA: TGTGCCAGTAGTATAGATCGGGGAAGCTCCTACAATGAGCAGTTCTTC

clone size: NA
D gene: TRBD1
V gene: TRBV10-2
J gene: TRBJ1-2
CDR3 protein: CASNGQGNGYTF
CDR3 DNA: TGCGCCAGCAACGGACAGGGTAACGGCTACACCTTC